Listed here are 20 T cell receptor beta chains from one sample, sequenced in a study of T-cell memory formation after mild COVID-19. TCRdb re-derived calls from the 5' RACE reads in MiXCR, one entry per CDR3 protein. This table holds over 450,000 distinct CDR3 sequences, about a fifth found once. The sequencing input was PBMCs or a T cell subset sorted from them (not recorded which). All receptors derive from an adult woman who had mild COVID-19 (a few samples of this study predate the infection). Cell type and time point are not known.

The rearrangement uses TRBV12-3 or TRBV12-4 and TRBJ2-2; TRBD1 agrees at 7 bases. V trimming: 2 bases; J trimming: 4 bases; junction bases outside the gene matches: 4. The CDR3 contains 15 residues. The CDR3 reads CASSLSGQSTGELFF. The CDR3 nucleotides are TGTGCCAGCAGTTTATCGGGACAGAGCACCGGGGAGCTGTTTTTT.

V is TRBV12-3 or TRBV12-4 and J is TRBJ1-2; 7 bases are shared with TRBD1. This CDR3 has 14 residues. The J segment lost 7 bases and the V segment lost 3 bases, leaving 8 bases of the junction unmatched. The CDR3 nucleotides read TGTGCCAGCAGTTTCAGACAGGGAGGCGGTGGCTACACCTTC. It is translated as CASSFRQGGGGYTF.

This clonotype has a handful of counts. V gene TRBV19 combines with J gene TRBJ2-7; possible D gene TRBD1, 6 bases. V lost 3 bases and J 0 bases, leaving 15 bases between the germline ends. Germline V CDR1 and CDR2: LNHDA, SQIVND (reference sequence). The CDR3 loop spans 16 amino acids. This CDR3 is CASSIVLRQDSYEQYF. CDR3 bases: TGTGCCAGTAGTATCGTATTGAGACAGGACTCCTACGAGCAGTACTTC.

In this sample, this clonotype turned up a few times. The rearrangement joins TRBV5-1 to TRBJ2-7; D might be TRBD1 (6 bases). Germline values: CDR1 SGHRS, CDR2 YFSETQ. Trimming cost V 5 bases and J 7 bases, with 22 bases left between them. This CDR3 has 15 amino acids. DNA for the CDR3: TGCGCCAGCAGGGGAACGGACAGTACGCGTCGGGAGCAGTACTTC. As protein: CASRGTDSTRREQYF.

In this sample, this clonotype turned up many times. This chain joins TRBV6-1 and TRBJ2-2; D unclear. Trimming removed 4 bases from V and 5 bases from J, with 11 bases in between. This CDR3 is built from 14 residues. Germline CDR1 is MNHNS and CDR2 is SASEGT. CDR3 in amino acids: CASSGHHETGELFF. In nucleotides, the CDR3 is TGTGCCAGCAGTGGACATCATGAGACCGGGGAGCTGTTTTTT.

The rearrangement joins TRBV27 to TRBJ2-3; 13 nucleotides match TRBD2. V was clipped by 5 bases and J by 0 bases; unmatched bases: 8. This CDR3 has 18 amino acids. CDR1 MNHEY and CDR2 SMNVEV come from the germline V gene (reference sequence). As DNA, the CDR3 is TGTGCCAGCAGTGTGAGACTAGCGGGAGGCCCTAGCACAGATACGCAGTATTTT. It translates to CASSVRLAGGPSTDTQYF.

This chain joins TRBV14 and TRBJ2-5, with D perhaps TRBD2 (5 bases). Deletions cut 5 bases from V and 1 base from J, with 17 bases between. Per the germline V gene, CDR1 is SGHDN and CDR2 is FVKESK. This CDR3 is built from 16 residues. The CDR3 DNA is TGTGCCAGCAGCAATCTCCCGGCGGGTCCCCAAGAGACCCAGTACTTC. The encoded protein is CASSNLPAGPQETQYF.

The V and J genes are TRBV7-2 and TRBJ2-7, with 10 bases lining up with TRBD2. CDR1 is SGHTA and CDR2 is FQGNSA in the germline V gene. The CDR3 consists of 15 residues. Trimming at V came to 2 bases and at J to 2 bases, leaving 3 bases not matched to a gene. In DNA form, the CDR3 reads TGTGCCAGCAGCTTAAGGACTAGCGGTACCTACGAGCAGTACTTC. It codes for CASSLRTSGTYEQYF.

This clonotype occurred a few times. The chain carries TRBV30 and TRBJ2-2; 8 nucleotides align to TRBD1. Germline V lookup: CDR1 GTSNPN, CDR2 SVGIG (reference sequence). The J segment lost 6 bases and the V segment lost 3 bases, leaving 9 bases of the junction unmatched. The CDR3 loop spans 15 amino acids. CDR3 in DNA: TGTGCCTGGAGAGGGGCAGGGGGCATTGCCGGGGAGCTGTTTTTT. It encodes CAWRGAGGIAGELFF.

The rearrangement links TRBV7-8 to TRBJ2-3, with a weak D call TRBD2 (5 bases). Germline values: CDR1 SGHVS, CDR2 FQNEAQ. V was trimmed by 0 bases and J by 6 bases, leaving 10 bases between them. This CDR3 has 14 residues. CDR3 loop: CASSLARLADTQYF. The CDR3 coding sequence is TGTGCCAGCAGCTTAGCTCGCCTAGCTGATACGCAGTATTTT. The full variable domain, its missing parts supplied by reference TRBV7-8 and TRBJ2-3, is GAGVSQSPRYKVAKRGQDVALRCDPISGHVSLFWYQQALGQGPEFLTYFQNEAQLDKSGLPSDRFFAERPEGSVSTLKIQRTQQEDSAVYLCASSLARLADTQYFGPGTRLTVL.

The rearrangement links TRBV29-1 to TRBJ2-1, with D possibly being TRBD2 (7 bases). This CDR3 spans 13 amino acids. Trimming cost V 3 bases and J 6 bases, with 12 bases left between them. The germline V gene encodes CDR1 SQVTM and CDR2 ANQGSEA. The CDR3 here is CSVDRGGGNEQFF. CDR3 DNA sequence: TGCAGCGTTGATAGGGGGGGAGGCAATGAGCAGTTCTTC.

The chain carries TRBV30 and TRBJ2-7; tentatively, D is TRBD1 (6 bases). Trimming pared 5 bases from V and 2 bases from J, leaving 16 bases between. The CDR3 covers 14 residues. CDR1 and CDR2 (germline): GTSNPN, SVGIG (reference sequence). CDR3 protein: CAWELQGSTYEQYF. CDR3 nucleotide sequence: TGTGCCTGGGAACTACAGGGATCCACCTACGAGCAGTACTTC. Combining the CDR3 with reference TRBV30 and TRBJ2-7 gives the whole variable domain SQTIHQWPATLVQPVGSPLSLECTVEGTSNPNLYWYRQAAGRGLQLLFYSVGIGQISSEVPQNLSASRPQDRQFILSSKKLLLSDSGFYLCAWELQGSTYEQYFGPGTRLTVT.

The chain carries TRBV2 and TRBJ2-3; unclear D gene. Germline loops: CDR1 SNHLY, CDR2 FYNNEI. The CDR3 has 16 residues. V shed 6 bases and J shed 2 bases, with 18 bases lying between them. The DNA for the CDR3 is TGTGCCAGCAGCCTCTTTTGGGAAGCCTTCACAGATACGCAGTATTTT. Translation: CASSLFWEAFTDTQYF.

A few counts support this clonotype. This chain joins TRBV7-6 and TRBJ1-1; the D is unclear. Germline CDR1 SGHVS, CDR2 FNYEAQ. With 4 bases removed from V and 3 bases from J, the gap between germline ends came to 15 bases. This CDR3 comprises 15 residues. CDR3 loop: CASSSPPSGDTEAFF. The CDR3 coding sequence is TGTGCCAGCAGCTCCCCGCCGTCGGGTGACACTGAAGCTTTCTTT.

This rearrangement joins TRBV6-2 or TRBV6-3 to TRBJ1-1; perhaps TRBD1 as D (5 bases). Germline loops: CDR1 MNHEY, CDR2 SVGEGT. Deletions cut 6 bases from V and 3 bases from J, with 11 bases between. The CDR3 has 13 residues. CDR3 protein: CASSPGGYTEAFF. The CDR3 DNA reads TGTGCCAGCAGCCCCGGGGGATACACTGAAGCTTTCTTT.

This sequence joins TRBV12-3 or TRBV12-4 and TRBJ2-3; weak D call: TRBD2 (6 bases). The CDR3 runs 13 residues. V shed 2 bases and J shed 7 bases, with 10 bases lying between them. This chain's CDR3 is CASSLTGENTQYF. The DNA of the CDR3 is TGTGCCAGCAGTTTAACGGGGGAGAATACGCAGTATTTT.

J is TRBJ1-2 and V is TRBV7-9; the D is unclear. The CDR3 covers 14 residues. V was cut by 3 bases and J by 8 bases, with 16 bases left in between. CDR1 and CDR2 (germline): SEHNR, FQNEAQ (reference sequence). CDR3 nucleotides: TGTGCCAGCAGCTTTACGTCCCCCGGAGAAGGCTACACCTTC. Protein: CASSFTSPGEGYTF.

This clonotype was seen more than once but under ten times. The V gene is TRBV9, the J gene TRBJ2-5, with 9 bases identical to TRBD1. Trimming took 5 bases from V and 2 from J; bases not matched to a gene: 10. This CDR3 has 16 amino acids. Per the germline V gene, CDR1 is SGDLS and CDR2 is YYNGEE. The DNA of the CDR3 is TGTGCCAGCAGTATAAACCCGGACAGGGGTCAAGAGACCCAGTACTTC. This codes for CASSINPDRGQETQYF.

This clonotype showed up just a few times. In DNA, the CDR3 is TGTGCCAGCAGCTTAATACAGAGCAATCAGCCCCAGCATTTT. It translates to CASSLIQSNQPQHF. The chain carries TRBV7-2 and TRBJ1-5; D remains unclear. The ends were cut back, 2 bases at V and 1 base at J, with 6 bases in the middle. Per germline, CDR1 SGHTA and CDR2 FQGNSA. The length of the CDR3 is 14 residues.

This clonotype was seen only a few times. V usage is TRBV28 and J usage is TRBJ2-7, with 7 positions matching TRBD1. Unmatched junction bases numbered 9, after V lost 9 bases and J lost 4 bases. Per the germline V gene, CDR1 is MDHEN and CDR2 is SYDVKM. The CDR3 covers 13 residues. Written as DNA, the CDR3 is TGTGCCAGTAGACCGGGACAGTTATACGAGCAGTACTTC. Translating gives CASRPGQLYEQYF.